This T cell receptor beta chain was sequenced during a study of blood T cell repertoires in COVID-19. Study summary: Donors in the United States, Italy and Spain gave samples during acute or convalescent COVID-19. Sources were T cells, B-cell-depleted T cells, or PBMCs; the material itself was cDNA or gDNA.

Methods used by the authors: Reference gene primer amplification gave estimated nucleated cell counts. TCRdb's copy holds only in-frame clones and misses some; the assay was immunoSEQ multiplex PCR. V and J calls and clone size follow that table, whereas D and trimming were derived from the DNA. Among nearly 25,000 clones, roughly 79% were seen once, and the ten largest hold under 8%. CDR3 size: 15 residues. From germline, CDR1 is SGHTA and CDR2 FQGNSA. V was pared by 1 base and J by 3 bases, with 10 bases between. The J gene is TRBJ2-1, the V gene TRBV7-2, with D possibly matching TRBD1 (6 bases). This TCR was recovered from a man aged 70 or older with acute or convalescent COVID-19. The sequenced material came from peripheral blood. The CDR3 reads CASSLDRVSYNEQFF. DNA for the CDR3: TGTGCCAGCAGCTTAGACAGGGTGAGCTACAATGAGCAGTTCTTC.